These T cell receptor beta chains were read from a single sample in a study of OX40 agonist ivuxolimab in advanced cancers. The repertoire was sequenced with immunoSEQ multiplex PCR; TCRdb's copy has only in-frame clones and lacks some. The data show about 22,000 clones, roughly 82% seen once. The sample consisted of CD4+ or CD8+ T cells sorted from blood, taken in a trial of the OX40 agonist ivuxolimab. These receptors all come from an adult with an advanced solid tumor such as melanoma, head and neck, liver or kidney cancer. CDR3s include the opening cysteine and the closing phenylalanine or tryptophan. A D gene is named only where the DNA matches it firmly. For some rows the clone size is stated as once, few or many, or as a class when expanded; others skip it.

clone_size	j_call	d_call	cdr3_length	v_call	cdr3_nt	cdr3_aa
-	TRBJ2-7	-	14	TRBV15	TGTGCCACCAGCCCCGGGGACTCTCCCTACGAGCAGTACTTC	CATSPGDSPYEQYF
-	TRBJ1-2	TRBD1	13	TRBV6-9	TGTGCCAGCAGTCAGGACAGGAACTATGGCTACACCTTC	CASSQDRNYGYTF
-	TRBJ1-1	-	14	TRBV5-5	TGTGCCAGCAGCTTGGTCCGGGTCAACACTGAAGCTTTCTTT	CASSLVRVNTEAFF
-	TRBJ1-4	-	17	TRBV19	TGTGCCAGTAGCCCCAGTCGTAGGGATGTGACTAATGAAAAACTGTTTTTT	CASSPSRRDVTNEKLFF
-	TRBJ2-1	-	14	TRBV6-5	TGTGCCAGCAGTTACTCGAGAGGGGGGATTGAGCAGTTCTTC	CASSYSRGGIEQFF
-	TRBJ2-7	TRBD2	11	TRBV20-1	TGCAGTGCTAGGACTAGCGGGAGCAAGTACTTC	CSARTSGSKYF
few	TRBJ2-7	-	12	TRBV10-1	TGCGCCAGCGTCCGAACCTCCTACGAGCAGTACTTC	CASVRTSYEQYF
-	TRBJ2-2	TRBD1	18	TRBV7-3	TGTGCCAGCAGCTTAAGGCCGGGACAGGGGTTACTCACCGGGGAGCTGTTTTTT	CASSLRPGQGLLTGELFF
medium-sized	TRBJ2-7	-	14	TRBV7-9	TGTGCCAGCAGGCCGGACAGAGAAGACTACGAGCAGTACTTC	CASRPDREDYEQYF
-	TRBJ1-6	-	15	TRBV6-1	TGTGCCAGCAGTGAAAGGAACAGCGATAATTCACCCCTCCACTTT	CASSERNSDNSPLHF
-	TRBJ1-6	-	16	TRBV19	TGTGCCAGTAGTGTTACACTGCCGGCCTATAATTCACCCCTCCACTTT	CASSVTLPAYNSPLHF
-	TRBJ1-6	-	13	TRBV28	TGTGCCAGCAGTCCCCGTAGGGGCTCACCCCTCCACTTT	CASSPRRGSPLHF
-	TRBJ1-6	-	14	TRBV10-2	TGCGCCAGCAGTGCGCAGGGGTCTAATTCACCCCTCCACTTT	CASSAQGSNSPLHF
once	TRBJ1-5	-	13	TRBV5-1	TGCGCCAGCAGCTTGGAGGGGACCCAGCCCCAGCATTTT	CASSLEGTQPQHF
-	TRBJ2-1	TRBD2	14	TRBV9	TGTGCCAGCAGCATAACTAGCGGGGGGGCCTCTCAGTTCTTC	CASSITSGGASQFF
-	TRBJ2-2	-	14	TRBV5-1	TGCGCCAGCAGCTTGGCCGTGAACACCGGGGAGCTGTTTTTT	CASSLAVNTGELFF
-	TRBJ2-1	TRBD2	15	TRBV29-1	TGCAGCGTGGGGTTGGCGGGGGGCTCCTACAATGAGCAGTTCTTC	CSVGLAGGSYNEQFF
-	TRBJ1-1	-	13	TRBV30	TGTGCCTGGAGAAGCCTGACCAACACTGAAGCTTTCTTT	CAWRSLTNTEAFF
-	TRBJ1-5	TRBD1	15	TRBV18	TGTGCCAGCTCACCTAAGTCAGGGGGCGATCAGCCCCAGCATTTT	CASSPKSGGDQPQHF
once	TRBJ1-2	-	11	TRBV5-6	TGTGCCAGCAGCTTTGAGTGGGGCTACACCTTC	CASSFEWGYTF
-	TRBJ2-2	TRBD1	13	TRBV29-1	TGCAGCGTTTATGGGACAGGGGCCGGGGAGCTGTTTTTT	CSVYGTGAGELFF
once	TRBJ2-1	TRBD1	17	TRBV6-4	TGTGCCAGCAGTTCTGGAGAGGGGACCAGGGGGTACAATGAGCAGTTCTTC	CASSSGEGTRGYNEQFF
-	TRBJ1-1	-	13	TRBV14	TGTGCCAGCAGGCAAGTTGGGGGTTCTGAAGCTTTCTTT	CASRQVGGSEAFF
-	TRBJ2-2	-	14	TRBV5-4	TGTGCCAGCAGCTTGGGGGTCGCCTCCGGGGAGCTGTTTTTT	CASSLGVASGELFF
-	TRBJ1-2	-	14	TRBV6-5	TGTGCCAGCAGCACCGGGGGATCTGGCTATGGCTACACCTTC	CASSTGGSGYGYTF
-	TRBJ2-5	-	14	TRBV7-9	TGTGCCAGCAGCTTCGGACGGACCCAAGAGACCCAGTACTTC	CASSFGRTQETQYF
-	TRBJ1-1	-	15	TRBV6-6	TGTGCCAGCAGTTCAGGGACGGTGGGGAACACTGAAGCTTTCTTT	CASSSGTVGNTEAFF